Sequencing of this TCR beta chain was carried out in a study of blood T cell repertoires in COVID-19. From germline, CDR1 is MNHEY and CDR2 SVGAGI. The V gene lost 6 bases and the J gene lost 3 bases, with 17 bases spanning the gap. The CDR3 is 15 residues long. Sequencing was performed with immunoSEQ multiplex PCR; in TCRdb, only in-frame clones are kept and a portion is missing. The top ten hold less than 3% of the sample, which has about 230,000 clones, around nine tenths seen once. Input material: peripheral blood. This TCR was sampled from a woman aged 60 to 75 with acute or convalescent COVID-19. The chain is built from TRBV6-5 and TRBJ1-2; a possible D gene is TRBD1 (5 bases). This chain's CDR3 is CASRPPTAGDYGYTF. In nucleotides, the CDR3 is TGTGCCAGCAGACCACCCACAGCGGGGGACTATGGCTACACCTTC.